This T cell receptor (beta chain) was observed in a study of quantifying T cell responses using KT2 cells. Study overall: RNA was reverse transcribed with TCR alpha and beta constant-region primers. General observations from the study: Counts of KT2 alpha and beta sequences rose linearly with the number of KT2 cells added.

An oligo carrying a UMI was ligated to the cDNA 3' end. The first PCR ran around 4 cycles with an equimolar RC1.1 and RC1.2 beta primer mix. TCRdb reanalysed the UMI-ligation and nested PCR reads using MiXCR and keeps one entry per CDR3 protein. The sample has 25,000 to 35,000 distinct CDR3 sequences, 10% seen once. V gave up 4 bases and J gave up 3 bases, with 10 bases separating them. CDR1 and CDR2 (germline): SGHVS, FQNEAQ. The length of the CDR3 is 13 residues. A range of KT2-to-PBMC ratios was made using fixed PBMC numbers. This clonotype was recorded many times. The antigen is unknown. Sequencing used PBMCs spiked with cells of the T cell clone KT2. This rearrangement joins TRBV7-8 to TRBJ2-7; TRBD2 is a possible D gene (6 bases). The TCR sequence derives from a human donor. The CDR3 DNA is TGTGCCAGCAGCTACCTGCGGGGCTACGAGCAGTACTTC. This encodes CASSYLRGYEQYF.